This TCR beta chain was observed in a study of regulatory T cells in long-lasting Graves disease. In the study overall: The criterion for persistent Graves' disease was over 5 years of antithyroid drugs with positive TSH receptor antibodies.

Whole-study findings and limits: Patients with persistent disease showed a bias toward TRBV28, TRBJ1-2 and TRBJ2-5. Persistent patients shared more public clonotypes (2,741) than newly diagnosed patients (about 940).

This CDR3 comprises 12 residues. V gave up 4 bases and J gave up 6 bases, with 7 bases separating them. Germline V CDR1 and CDR2: SGDLS, YYNGEE. Notes on this clonotype: Its cognate antigen is unknown.

Time point: persistent/refractory GD, antithyroid drugs over 5 years with positive TRAb. RNA extracted from PBMCs served as the sequencing template. The authors drew patients from an endocrinology department in Xi'an, China. According to the study, TCR beta libraries were built with iRepertoire HTBI primers and CDR3-region Arm-PCR. TCRdb independently ran MiXCR on the multiplex PCR reads; one entry per CDR3 protein. The sample shows over 650,000 distinct CDR3 sequences, 25% to 30% of them seen only once. The receptor was isolated from a female donor with Graves disease. Sequences were derived from peripheral blood mononuclear cells (PBMCs), sampled when the disease was refractory, from a patient treated with antithyroid drugs. The V call is TRBV9, the J call TRBJ2-2; D gene uncertain. CDR3 nucleotides: TGTGCCAGCAGCTCGAATCCCGGGGAGCTGTTTTTT. It specifies CASSSNPGELFF. The complete variable domain, with remaining parts taken from reference TRBV9 and TRBJ2-2, reads DSGVTQTPKHLITATGQRVTLRCSPRSGDLSVYWYQQSLDQGLQFLIQYYNGEERAKGNILERFSAQQFPDLHSELNLSSLELGDSALYFCASSSNPGELFFGEGSRLTVL.